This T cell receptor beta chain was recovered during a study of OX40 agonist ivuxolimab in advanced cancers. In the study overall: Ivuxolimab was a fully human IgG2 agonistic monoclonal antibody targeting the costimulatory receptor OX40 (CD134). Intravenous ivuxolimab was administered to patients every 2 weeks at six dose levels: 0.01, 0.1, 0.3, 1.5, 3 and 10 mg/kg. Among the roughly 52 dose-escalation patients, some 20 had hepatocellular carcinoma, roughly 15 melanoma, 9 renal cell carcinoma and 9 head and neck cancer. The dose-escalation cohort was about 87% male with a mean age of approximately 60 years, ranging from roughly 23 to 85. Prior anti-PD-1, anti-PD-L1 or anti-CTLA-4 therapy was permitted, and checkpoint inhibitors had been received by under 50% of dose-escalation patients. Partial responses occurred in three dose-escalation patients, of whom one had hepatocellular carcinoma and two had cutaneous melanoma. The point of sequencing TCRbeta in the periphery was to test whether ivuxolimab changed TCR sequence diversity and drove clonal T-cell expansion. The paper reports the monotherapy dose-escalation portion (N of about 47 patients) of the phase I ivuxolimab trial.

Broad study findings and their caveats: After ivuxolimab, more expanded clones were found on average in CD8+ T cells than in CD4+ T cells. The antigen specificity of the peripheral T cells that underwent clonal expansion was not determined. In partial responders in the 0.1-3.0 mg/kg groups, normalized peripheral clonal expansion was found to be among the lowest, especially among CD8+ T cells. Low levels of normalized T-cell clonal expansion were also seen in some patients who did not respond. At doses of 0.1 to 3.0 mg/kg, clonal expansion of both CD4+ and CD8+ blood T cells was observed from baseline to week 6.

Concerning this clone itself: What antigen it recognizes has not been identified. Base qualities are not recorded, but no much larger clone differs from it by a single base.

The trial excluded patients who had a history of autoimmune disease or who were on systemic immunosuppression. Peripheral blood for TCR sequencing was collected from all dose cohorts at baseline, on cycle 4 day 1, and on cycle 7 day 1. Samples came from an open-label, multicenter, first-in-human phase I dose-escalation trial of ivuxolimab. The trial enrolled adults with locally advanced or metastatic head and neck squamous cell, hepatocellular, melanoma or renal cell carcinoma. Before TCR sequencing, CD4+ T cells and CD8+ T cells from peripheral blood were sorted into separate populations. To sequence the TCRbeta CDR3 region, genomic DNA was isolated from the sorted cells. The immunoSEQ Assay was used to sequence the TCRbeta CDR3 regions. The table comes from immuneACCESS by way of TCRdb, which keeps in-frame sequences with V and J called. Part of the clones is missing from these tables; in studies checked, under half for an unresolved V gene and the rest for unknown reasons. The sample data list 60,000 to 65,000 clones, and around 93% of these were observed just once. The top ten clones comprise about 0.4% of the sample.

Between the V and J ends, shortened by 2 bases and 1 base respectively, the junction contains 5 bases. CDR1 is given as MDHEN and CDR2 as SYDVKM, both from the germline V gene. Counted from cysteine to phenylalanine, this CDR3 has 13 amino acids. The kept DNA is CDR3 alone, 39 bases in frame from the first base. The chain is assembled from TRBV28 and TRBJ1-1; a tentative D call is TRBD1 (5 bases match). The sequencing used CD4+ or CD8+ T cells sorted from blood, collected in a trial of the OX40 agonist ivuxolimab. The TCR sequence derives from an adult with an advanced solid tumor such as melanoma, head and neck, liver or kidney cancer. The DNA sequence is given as TGTGCCAGCAGTTTAGGGGGGAACACTGAAGCTTTCTTT. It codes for CASSLGGNTEAFF. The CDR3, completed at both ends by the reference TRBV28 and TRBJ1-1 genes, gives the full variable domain DVKVTQSSRYLVKRTGEKVFLECVQDMDHENMFWYRQDPGLGLRLIYFSYDVKMKEKGDIPEGYSVSREKKERFSLILESASTNQTSMYLCASSLGGNTEAFFGQGTRLTVV.